The clone carrying this T cell receptor (beta chain) was seen a few times. Its antigen is not identified. Germline trimming cut 6 bases from V and 8 bases from J; bases unmatched to any gene: 10. Looked up from germline, CDR1 is MDHEN and CDR2 is SYDVKM. This CDR3 is 15 amino acids long. The sample originates from a study of early T cells in non-severe SARS-CoV-2 infection. Study observations and caveats: Anti-spike CD8 responses were favored in VDJdb matching, and private and CD4 specificities were missed.

TCRdb itself ran the 5' RACE reads through MiXCR, one entry per CDR3 protein. The sample consists of some 64,000 distinct CDR3 sequences, about 12% of them appearing once. This TCR derives from an adult who was a healthcare worker with PCR-confirmed SARS-CoV-2 infection or an uninfected control (not recorded which). The sequenced material came from whole blood. The V gene is TRBV28, the J gene TRBJ1-6, with 7 bases identical to TRBD1. The CDR3 region has the DNA TGTGCCAGCAGCCCCCCGGACAGGAAATATTCACCCCTCCACTTT. Its translation is CASSPPDRKYSPLHF.